Given below is one T cell receptor (beta chain) in context. Its antigen is unknown. TCRdb recomputed calls from the 5' RACE reads with MiXCR, one row per CDR3 protein. The profile covers 550,000 to 700,000 distinct CDR3 sequences, with over 8.5% appearing a single time and 2.5% to 3.5% taken by the ten largest. V was pared by 4 bases and J by 0 bases, with 6 bases of the junction left unmatched. The CDR3 loop spans 16 amino acids. Germline CDR1 and CDR2: KGHSH and LQKENI. This sample is part of a study of identical twins. General study findings and limits: Insertions were fewer in abundant cord blood beta clonotypes, whereas memory repertoires showed none of this pattern. Excess sharing between twins was weaker in beta out-of-frame sequences. It was possible that invariant MAIT and iNKT cells partly confounded the zero-insertion analyses. Monozygotic twin pairs showed more out-of-frame TCR alpha sharing than models estimated.

The sample also formed part of further work on yellow fever vaccine responses in identical twins.

The chain has TRBV18 and TRBJ1-1; 9 bases are shared with TRBD1. The clonotype originates from a woman under 30 in good health. Sequenced sample: PBMCs. The CDR3 coding sequence is TGTGCCAGCTCACAAGGGACAGGGCAGATGAACACTGAAGCTTTCTTT. It yields the protein CASSQGTGQMNTEAFF.